This T cell receptor (beta chain) was sequenced for a study of T cells in Graves' hyperthyroidism and ophthalmopathy. Study findings and constraints: The model made its ophthalmopathy prediction, and onset followed a median 6.5 months later.

This clonotype was seen a handful of times. Its antigen is undetermined. In germline, CDR1 is SGHTA, CDR2 FQGNSA. V was shortened by 5 bases and J by 3 bases, with 10 bases between the two germline ends. This CDR3 has 13 amino acids. Authors of the study amplified TCR beta CDR3 regions from RNA transcripts. RT-PCR in the first round (using the HTBI primer set) targeted the TCR CDR3. TCRdb analysed the multiplex PCR reads with MiXCR anew, one entry per CDR3 protein. This sample has about 290,000 distinct CDR3 sequences, with roughly 15% found just once. The gene calls are TRBV7-2 and TRBJ1-1; D is undetermined. Sequenced material: blood. The receptor was isolated from a man aged 30 to 45 with Graves' hyperthyroidism. The CDR3 protein is CASSTGRDTEAFF. CDR3 nucleotide sequence: TGTGCCAGCAGCACCGGGCGAGACACTGAAGCTTTCTTT.